Below are 19 T cell receptor beta chains sequenced from a single sample in a study of identical twins (dated by TCRdb to about 2016). The library relied on 5' RACE. The instrument given in TCRdb is Illumina HiSeq 2000. TCRdb applied fastp at Q25 and MiXCR to the public reads, then kept only in-frame beta chains. CDR3 protein sequences are deduplicated, and each keeps its most common genes and DNA. The sample yields roughly 200,000 distinct CDR3 sequences; approximately 8.3% were counted once. The ten largest clonotypes hold roughly 2% of the sample. The sample was also linked to a second study, of yellow fever vaccine responses in identical twins.

The source material was memory (CD45RO+) T cells sorted from blood. The cell subset or site tag for this specimen amounts to: CD45RO+ enriched T cells. All receptors derive from a woman between 18 and 29 years old in good health.

V and J are TRBV7-9 and TRBJ1-5, with 9 positions matching TRBD1. The CDR3 sequence is 15 residues long. Germline loops: CDR1 SEHNR, CDR2 FQNEAQ (reference sequence). Trimming took 4 bases from V and 3 from J; bases not matched to a gene: 4. The CDR3 DNA is TGTGCCAGCAGCTCGGGACAGGGCCACAATCAGCCCCAGCATTTT. Protein: CASSSGQGHNQPQHF.

This clonotype showed up just a few times. The chain is built from TRBV12-3 or TRBV12-4 and TRBJ2-1, with D unclear. This CDR3 has 13 residues. The ends were cut back, 7 bases at V and 0 bases at J, with 7 bases in the middle. CDR3 in amino acids: CASTRSSYNEQFF. CDR3 coding DNA: TGTGCCAGCACCCGAAGCTCCTACAATGAGCAGTTCTTC.

The rearrangement joins TRBV5-3 to TRBJ1-6; D not resolved. TRBV5-3 is filed as an ORF, its function uncertain. This CDR3 spans 16 amino acids. Trimming stripped 3 bases from V and 10 bases from J, with 20 bases between. The CDR3: CARSSAARAPGSPLHF. The CDR3 coding sequence is TGTGCCAGAAGCTCCGCCGCTCGGGCCCCGGGGTCACCCCTCCACTTT.

This clonotype was detected only a few times. The V gene is TRBV21-1, the J gene TRBJ2-2; TRBD2 was called by the table and not checked on the DNA. TRBV21-1 is a pseudogene. CDR3 length: 15 residues. CDR3 DNA: TGTGCCAGAAGACTAGCGGGAGGGCCAGGCGGGGAGCTGTTTTTT. Translating gives CARRLAGGPGGELFF.

This clonotype was detected ten times or more. V and J are TRBV6-2 or TRBV6-3 and TRBJ2-1; weak D call: TRBD2 (5 bases). The CDR3 extends over 14 amino acids. Trimming stripped 7 bases from V and 6 bases from J, with 16 bases between. CDR1 and CDR2 from the germline V gene are MNHEY and SVGEGT. Here the CDR3 DNA reads TGTGCCAGCACCAACTGGAGGCGTACCAATGAGCAGTTCTTC. Its translation: CASTNWRRTNEQFF.

A few counts support this clonotype. The V call is TRBV28, the J call TRBJ2-1, with TRBD2 identical over 11 bases. Per the germline V gene, CDR1 is MDHEN and CDR2 is SYDVKM. The CDR3 has 15 residues. Losses at the gene ends were 6 bases for V and 8 bases for J; bases not matched to a gene: 9. The CDR3 protein is CASSSGASGRYEQFF. DNA for the CDR3: TGTGCCAGCAGCTCGGGGGCTAGCGGGAGGTATGAGCAGTTCTTC.

This clonotype came up many times. The chain combines TRBV7-2 with TRBJ2-5; weak D call: TRBD1 (5 bases). Germline values: CDR1 SGHTA, CDR2 FQGNSA. V gave up 2 bases and J gave up 5 bases, with 12 bases separating them. The CDR3 is 14 amino acids. The CDR3: CASSLMTAKETQYF. DNA of the CDR3: TGTGCCAGCAGCTTAATGACAGCCAAGGAGACCCAGTACTTC.

This clonotype was detected a few times. J is TRBJ2-7 and V is TRBV7-2, with 14 bases that match TRBD2. The V segment lost 1 base and the J segment 3 bases; nucleotides outside the gene matches: 2. This CDR3 spans 16 amino acids. Germline CDR1 is SGHTA and CDR2 is FQGNSA. DNA of the CDR3: TGTGCCAGCAGCTTAGGGGGGACTAGCGGGAGCTACGAGCAGTACTTC. The encoded protein is CASSLGGTSGSYEQYF.

The chain carries TRBV7-2 and TRBJ2-3; no definite D call. V lost 5 bases to trimming and J lost 4 bases, with 10 bases between them. The CDR3 runs to 13 residues. CDR1 is SGHTA and CDR2 is FQGNSA in the germline V gene. CDR3 sequence reads: CASSIIRSDTQYF. The DNA of the CDR3 is TGTGCCAGCAGCATAATAAGGTCAGATACGCAGTATTTT.

This clonotype showed up many times. The V gene is TRBV6-2 or TRBV6-3, the J gene TRBJ2-7; the D is unclear. The CDR3 length is 13 residues. Deletions cut 2 bases from V and 2 bases from J, with 7 bases between. CDR1 is MNHEY and CDR2 is SVGEGT in the germline V gene. CDR3 sequence (DNA): TGTGCCAGCAGTTACGATAGTACCTACGAGCAGTACTTC. Translating it yields CASSYDSTYEQYF.

This clonotype was observed at least ten times. The V gene is TRBV5-1, the J gene TRBJ2-5, with D perhaps assigned TRBD1 or TRBD2 (6 bases each). V was shortened by 1 base and J by 1 base, with 14 bases between the two germline ends. CDR1 and CDR2 from the germline V gene are SGHRS and YFSETQ. This CDR3 has 16 amino acids. CDR3 DNA: TGCGCCAGCAGCTTGTGGGGGGCTCTATCCCAAGAGACCCAGTACTTC. Amino acid sequence: CASSLWGALSQETQYF.

This clonotype was counted a few times. At one of its ends the junction is not consistent with the germline gene, which may arise from a read error. The chain links TRBV6-1 to TRBJ2-1; the D gene could be TRBD1 or TRBD2 (6 bases each). Germline CDR1 and CDR2: MNHNS and SASEGT. The CDR3 covers 15 residues. The CDR3 is CASSEAAEGGGHSVF. In DNA, the CDR3 is TGTGCCAGCAGTGAAGCAGCGGAAGGGGGAGGCCACTCAGTCTTC.

This chain joins TRBV7-9 and TRBJ2-7; D not resolved. Germline V gene lookup returns CDR1 SEHNR and CDR2 FQNEAQ (reference sequence). V lost 5 bases and J lost 0, with 11 bases in between. The CDR3 contains 14 residues. The CDR3 here is CASSPRHDSYEQYF. The CDR3 DNA is TGTGCCAGCAGCCCCAGACACGACTCCTACGAGCAGTACTTC. Using reference TRBV7-9 and TRBJ2-7 for the parts outside the CDR3, the full variable domain is DTGVSQNPRHKITKRGQNVTFRCDPISEHNRLYWYRQTLGQGPEFLTYFQNEAQLEKSRLLSDRFSAERPKGSFSTLEIQRTEQGDSAMYLCASSPRHDSYEQYFGPGTRLTVT.

The genes are TRBV7-2 and TRBJ1-1; D gene uncertain. There are 13 residues in the CDR3. V was shortened by 4 bases and J by 4 bases, with 10 bases between the two germline ends. CDR1 is SGHTA and CDR2 is FQGNSA in the germline V gene. The CDR3 DNA follows: TGTGCCAGCAGCTCCACAGTTACCACTGAAGCTTTCTTT. Protein sequence: CASSSTVTTEAFF.

The chain is built from TRBV9 and TRBJ2-5, with D perhaps given as TRBD1 or TRBD2 (6 bases each). Germline V gene sequence: CDR1 SGDLS, CDR2 YYNGEE. CDR3 length equals 14 residues. Trimming removed 0 bases at V and 5 bases at J, with 11 bases between. The CDR3 is CASSVGGAIETQYF. The CDR3 DNA is TGTGCCAGCAGCGTAGGGGGGGCAATCGAGACCCAGTACTTC.

This clonotype was seen only a few times. The V call is TRBV20-1, the J call TRBJ1-4; TRBD1 agrees at 10 bases. Germline V gives CDR1 DFQATT, CDR2 SNEGSKA (reference sequence). V trimming: 3 bases; J trimming: 6 bases; junction bases outside the gene matches: 4. The CDR3 has 14 residues. The CDR3 DNA reads as TGCAGTGCTAGTGACAGGGGGCTTTATGAAAAACTGTTTTTT. It yields the protein CSASDRGLYEKLFF.

The J gene is TRBJ2-7, the V gene TRBV4-2; D remains unclear. There are 16 residues in the CDR3. Germline CDR1 LGHNA, CDR2 YNFKEQ. V was cut by 0 bases and J by 2 bases, with 14 bases left in between. In DNA form, the CDR3 reads TGTGCCAGCAGCCAAGAGTCCCTAGTTCTCGCCTACGAGCAGTACTTC. Translation gives CASSQESLVLAYEQYF.

In its sample, this clonotype was seen a few times. The rearrangement links TRBV6-2 or TRBV6-3 to TRBJ2-3, with 7 bases matching TRBD1. Germline V gene lookup returns CDR1 MNHEY and CDR2 SVGEGT. V trimming: 10 bases; J trimming: 7 bases; junction bases outside the gene matches: 14. The CDR3 runs 14 residues. CDR3 DNA: TGTGCCACCGACCGGGACAGAGCCGTGCATACGCAGTATTTT. Its protein is CATDRDRAVHTQYF.

V usage is TRBV3-1 and J usage is TRBJ2-3; TRBD1 aligns across 9 bases. This CDR3 comprises 16 residues. Germline V gene sequence: CDR1 LGHDT, CDR2 YNNKEL (reference sequence). The junction had 3 bases not matched to a gene; V was cut back by 0 bases and J by 2 bases. The CDR3 here is CASSQDTGGLTDTQYF. CDR3 coding DNA: TGTGCCAGCAGCCAAGATACAGGGGGCCTCACAGATACGCAGTATTTT.